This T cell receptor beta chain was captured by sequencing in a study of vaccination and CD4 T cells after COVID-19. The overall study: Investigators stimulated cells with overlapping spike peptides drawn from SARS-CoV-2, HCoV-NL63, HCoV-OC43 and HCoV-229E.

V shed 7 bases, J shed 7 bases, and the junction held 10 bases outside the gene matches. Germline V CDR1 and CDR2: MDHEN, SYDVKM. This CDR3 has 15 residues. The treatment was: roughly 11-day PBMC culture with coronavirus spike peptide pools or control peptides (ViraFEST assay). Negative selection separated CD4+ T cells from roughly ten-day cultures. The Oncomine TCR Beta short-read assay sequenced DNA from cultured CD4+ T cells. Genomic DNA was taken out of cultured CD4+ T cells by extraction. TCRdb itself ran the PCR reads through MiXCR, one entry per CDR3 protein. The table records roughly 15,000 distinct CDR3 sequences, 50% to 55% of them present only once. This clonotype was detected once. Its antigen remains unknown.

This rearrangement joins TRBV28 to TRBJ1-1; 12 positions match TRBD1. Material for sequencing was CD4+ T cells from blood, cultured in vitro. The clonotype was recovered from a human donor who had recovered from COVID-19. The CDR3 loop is CASTAPGQGAGEAFF. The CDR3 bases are TGTGCCAGCACAGCCCCGGGACAGGGGGCAGGTGAAGCTTTCTTT.